The next 10 T cell receptor beta chains were all read from a single sample in a study of shared clonotypes between healthy human individuals (dated by TCRdb to between 2020 and 2021). Libraries came from the immunoSEQ multiplex PCR assay. As stored in TCRdb, this immuneACCESS dataset retains in-frame rearrangements with V and J assigned. A fraction of the clones does not appear; measured against another copy, unresolved V genes explain less than half of the discrepancy, and the remainder lacks a known reason. Across this sample there are some 980,000 clones, with about three quarters seen only once. Roughly 1.5% of the sample comes from the top ten. The specimen was memory CD4+ T cells sorted from blood. Sample cell subset or site, as interpreted from the label and publication: CD45RA-negative fraction. These TCRs come from a man aged 18-30 years in good health.

The chain joins TRBV29-1 to TRBJ1-2; tentatively, D is TRBD1 (5 bases). The CDR3 has 14 residues. V was clipped by 4 bases and J by 2 bases, with 14 bases between them. CDR1 and CDR2 from the germline V gene are SQVTM and ANQGSEA. The CDR3, as DNA: TGCAGCGTTGGGTCGTCTGGGGCAAACTATGGCTACACCTTC. This translates into CSVGSSGANYGYTF.

This clone was seen only a few times. The gene calls are TRBV5-1 and TRBJ1-2, with D uncertain. The germline CDR1 and CDR2 sequences are SGHRS and YFSETQ. Trimming stripped 4 bases from V and 7 bases from J, with 14 bases between. The CDR3 runs to 13 residues. The CDR3 reads CASSQEGSRGYTF. Written as DNA, the CDR3 is TGCGCCAGCAGCCAGGAAGGCAGCCGTGGCTACACCTTC.

This clone was observed a single time. The chain uses TRBV6-6 and TRBJ2-7; D is tentatively TRBD1 or TRBD2 (5 bases each). The CDR3 consists of 15 residues. The V end lost 4 bases, the J end lost 3 bases, and 16 bases lay between the germline ends. Germline V CDR1 and CDR2: MNHNY, SVGAGI (reference sequence). CDR3: CASSSDLGRDYEQYF. DNA for the CDR3: TGTGCCAGCAGTTCAGACTTGGGACGTGACTACGAGCAGTACTTC.

This clone turned up a few times. The chain is built from TRBV10-1 and TRBJ1-2; D not resolved. Deletions cut 0 bases from V and 5 bases from J, with 7 bases between. CDR3 length: 13 residues. From germline, CDR1 is WNHNN and CDR2 SYGVQD (reference sequence). The CDR3 sequence is CASSESQIYGYTF. CDR3 nucleotides: TGCGCCAGCAGTGAGTCTCAAATTTATGGCTACACCTTC.

This clone was seen a single time. The chain recombines TRBV4-2 with TRBJ2-3, with 8 bases aligning to TRBD2. Germline-derived CDR1 and CDR2 are LGHNA and YNFKEQ. The V gene end was trimmed by 0 bases and the J gene end by 0 bases; junction bases not matched to a gene: 11. This CDR3 contains 19 residues. CDR3: CASSQDGTRGGTSTDTQYF. The CDR3 DNA reads TGTGCCAGCAGCCAAGACGGGACTAGGGGAGGGACTAGCACAGATACGCAGTATTTT.

The V gene is TRBV19, the J gene TRBJ1-2; 9 bases line up with TRBD1. Germline CDR1 is LNHDA and CDR2 is SQIVND (reference sequence). The CDR3 consists of 15 residues. Trimming cost V 5 bases and J 3 bases; bases outside gene matches: 7. The DNA for the CDR3 is TGTGCCAGTAGTCCCGGGGACAGGGCCTACTATGGCTACACCTTC. Its protein is CASSPGDRAYYGYTF.

The chain has TRBV5-6 and TRBJ2-3; tentative D call: TRBD2 (7 bases). There are 15 residues in the CDR3. The V end was cut by 7 bases, the J end by 4 bases, with 19 bases between. The V gene's germline CDR1 is SGHDT and CDR2 YYEEEE. This CDR3 is CASQSRGALADTQYF. CDR3 nucleotide sequence: TGTGCCAGCCAAAGCCGGGGGGCCCTCGCAGATACGCAGTATTTT.

This chain uses TRBV12-5 with TRBJ2-7; possibly TRBD1 for D (5 bases). V gave up 5 bases and J gave up 6 bases, with 14 bases separating them. The CDR3 runs to 13 residues. Germline loops: CDR1 LGHNT, CDR2 FRNRAP. CDR3 loop: CASGGPQGGEQYF. The CDR3 DNA is TGTGCTAGTGGTGGACCCCAGGGTGGCGAGCAGTACTTC. The full variable domain, with the rest looked up from reference TRBV12-5 and TRBJ2-7, is DARVTQTPRHKVTEMGQEVTMRCQPILGHNTVFWYRQTMMQGLELLAYFRNRAPLDDSGMPKDRFSAEMPDATLATLKIQPSEPRDSAVYFCASGGPQGGEQYFGPGTRLTVT.

The rearrangement joins TRBV7-9 to TRBJ1-1; D uncertain. V was trimmed by 3 bases and J by 3 bases, leaving 8 bases between them. CDR3 length: 13 residues. Germline-derived CDR1 and CDR2 are SEHNR and FQNEAQ (reference sequence). Written as DNA, the CDR3 is TGTGCCAGCAGCTTGGTGGCGGACACTGAAGCTTTCTTT. Translating gives CASSLVADTEAFF.

This sequence joins TRBV9 and TRBJ2-2; 7 bases are a match to TRBD2. Trimming took 4 bases from V and 5 from J; bases not matched to a gene: 2. This CDR3 has 13 amino acids. Per germline, CDR1 SGDLS and CDR2 YYNGEE. Here the CDR3 DNA reads TGTGCCAGCAGCCCCGGGGGGACCGGGGAGCTGTTTTTT. This gives the protein CASSPGGTGELFF. The full variable domain, its missing parts supplied by reference TRBV9 and TRBJ2-2, is DSGVTQTPKHLITATGQRVTLRCSPRSGDLSVYWYQQSLDQGLQFLIQYYNGEERAKGNILERFSAQQFPDLHSELNLSSLELGDSALYFCASSPGGTGELFFGEGSRLTVL.